These 13 T cell receptor beta chains came from one sample sequenced in a study of shared clonotypes between healthy human individuals. Terminally differentiated effector memory CD45RA+ cells were left out of the naive CD8 fraction, which was CD45RO-negative and positively selected for CCR7. Only in-frame clones appear in the TCRdb table, and some are missing; sequencing was by immunoSEQ multiplex PCR. The sample holds roughly 570,000 clones, 98% seen once. The sample consisted of naive CD8+ T cells sorted from blood. The receptors derive from a man aged 25 to 40 in good health.

To note about this clone: Within the sample, other DNA sequences also encode this same CDR3. The V and J genes are TRBV2 and TRBJ2-3; 9 nucleotides match TRBD2. CDR3 length equals 16 residues. V dropped 1 base and J dropped 0; count of bases not matched to a gene: 2. The germline CDR1 and CDR2 sequences are SNHLY and FYNNEI. CDR3 protein: CASSEGLAGSTDTQYF. CDR3 coding DNA: TGTGCCAGCAGTGAAGGGCTAGCGGGAAGCACAGATACGCAGTATTTT.

V usage is TRBV27 and J usage is TRBJ2-7; D gene uncertain. The V gene's germline CDR1 is MNHEY and CDR2 SMNVEV (reference sequence). Trimming removed 8 bases at V and 2 bases at J, with 4 bases between. The CDR3 totals 10 residues. CDR3 in amino acids: CASFPYEQYF. DNA of the CDR3: TGTGCCAGCTTCCCCTACGAGCAGTACTTC.

This chain uses TRBV29-1 with TRBJ2-1, with 9 positions matching TRBD2. The CDR3 contains 12 residues. With V trimmed by 7 bases and J by 6 bases, 4 bases remained unmatched. CDR1 SQVTM and CDR2 ANQGSEA come from the germline V gene. The CDR3 DNA reads TGCAGCGGCGGGAGGGCCAGCAATGAGCAGTTCTTC. Its protein product is CSGGRASNEQFF.

V gene TRBV5-6 combines with J gene TRBJ2-1; 10 bases line up with TRBD2. Losses at the gene ends were 4 bases for V and 7 bases for J; bases not matched to a gene: 11. This CDR3 has 16 residues. CDR1 is SGHDT and CDR2 is YYEEEE in the germline V gene. CDR3 DNA: TGTGCCAGCAGCCCCGAGCGGGAGGGGGATTTGAATGAGCAGTTCTTC. This sequence encodes CASSPEREGDLNEQFF.

CDR3 region: CASSQAGYEQYF. The CDR3 DNA is TGTGCCAGCAGTCAAGCAGGCTACGAGCAGTACTTC. The chain couples TRBV7-9 to TRBJ2-7; no definite D call. The CDR3 runs 12 residues. Germline V gives CDR1 SEHNR, CDR2 FQNEAQ (reference sequence). V lost 6 bases, J lost 3 bases, and 9 bases lay in between.

This chain connects TRBV5-1 to TRBJ2-1, with D maybe TRBD2 (5 bases). V lost 2 bases, J lost 3 bases, and 12 bases lay in between. Germline V gives CDR1 SGHRS, CDR2 YFSETQ. There are 15 residues in the CDR3. CDR3 residues: CASSFGGSLYNEQFF. The CDR3 DNA sequence: TGCGCCAGCAGCTTTGGTGGGAGCCTCTACAATGAGCAGTTCTTC.

The CDR3, as DNA: TGTGCCAGCTCAGCTTCGGGACTTACCAATCAGCCCCAGCATTTT. It codes for CASSASGLTNQPQHF. J is TRBJ1-5 and V is TRBV6-1; TRBD1 is a possible D gene (5 bases). The germline V gene encodes CDR1 MNHNS and CDR2 SASEGT. The ends were cut back, 8 bases at V and 3 bases at J, with 17 bases in the middle. CDR3 length equals 15 residues.

The chain is built from TRBV7-6 and TRBJ2-3; possibly TRBD1 for D (6 bases). CDR1 and CDR2 from the germline V gene are SGHVS and FNYEAQ. The CDR3 extends over 13 amino acids. V was clipped by 5 bases and J by 2 bases, with 8 bases between them. CDR3: CASSMGHTDTQYF. The DNA for the CDR3 is TGTGCCAGCAGCATGGGACACACAGATACGCAGTATTTT.

The CDR3 DNA reads as TGCGCCAGCAGCCAAGATAGTGTCCCCTACGAGCAGTACTTC. This gives the protein CASSQDSVPYEQYF. The rearrangement links TRBV4-1 to TRBJ2-7; no clear D gene. V was clipped by 0 bases and J by 2 bases, with 8 bases between them. CDR1 is MGHRA and CDR2 is YSYEKL in the germline V gene. CDR3 size: 14 residues.

The J gene is TRBJ2-7, the V gene TRBV2; no firm D call. Germline V CDR1 and CDR2: SNHLY, FYNNEI. V lost 2 bases and J lost 6, with 11 bases in between. The CDR3 runs to 13 residues. The CDR3 here is CASSEFVRLEQYF. CDR3 coding DNA: TGTGCCAGCAGTGAATTTGTTAGACTCGAGCAGTACTTC. Using reference TRBV2 and TRBJ2-7 for the parts outside the CDR3, the full variable domain is EPEVTQTPSHQVTQMGQEVILRCVPISNHLYFYWYRQILGQKVEFLVSFYNNEISEKSEIFDDQFSVERPDGSNFTLKIRSTKLEDSAMYFCASSEFVRLEQYFGPGTRLTVT.

The rearrangement joins TRBV7-9 to TRBJ2-7, with TRBD1 matching 12 bases. The V gene end was trimmed by 5 bases and the J gene end by 6 bases; junction bases not matched to a gene: 5. CDR3 length equals 14 residues. Germline V lookup: CDR1 SEHNR, CDR2 FQNEAQ (reference sequence). The CDR3 here is CASSDRDRGREQYF. The CDR3 DNA reads TGTGCCAGCAGCGACCGGGACAGGGGGCGCGAGCAGTACTTC.

CDR3 nucleotides: TGTGCCAGCAGCTTTCTCGGATTTGGCTCCTACGAGCAGTACTTC. Its translation is CASSFLGFGSYEQYF. The chain carries TRBV5-6 and TRBJ2-7; the D is unclear. Germline lookup yields CDR1 SGHDT and CDR2 YYEEEE. This CDR3 is 15 amino acids long. Deletions cut 2 bases from V and 0 bases from J, with 12 bases between.

The J gene is TRBJ2-4, the V gene TRBV14; weak D call: TRBD2 (5 bases). Germline loops: CDR1 SGHDN, CDR2 FVKESK. V lost 1 base and J 7 bases, leaving 17 bases between the germline ends. The CDR3 consists of 16 residues. The CDR3 sequence: CASSQGAAGGGNIQYF. DNA for the CDR3: TGTGCCAGCAGCCAAGGGGCCGCGGGCGGTGGTAACATTCAGTACTTC.